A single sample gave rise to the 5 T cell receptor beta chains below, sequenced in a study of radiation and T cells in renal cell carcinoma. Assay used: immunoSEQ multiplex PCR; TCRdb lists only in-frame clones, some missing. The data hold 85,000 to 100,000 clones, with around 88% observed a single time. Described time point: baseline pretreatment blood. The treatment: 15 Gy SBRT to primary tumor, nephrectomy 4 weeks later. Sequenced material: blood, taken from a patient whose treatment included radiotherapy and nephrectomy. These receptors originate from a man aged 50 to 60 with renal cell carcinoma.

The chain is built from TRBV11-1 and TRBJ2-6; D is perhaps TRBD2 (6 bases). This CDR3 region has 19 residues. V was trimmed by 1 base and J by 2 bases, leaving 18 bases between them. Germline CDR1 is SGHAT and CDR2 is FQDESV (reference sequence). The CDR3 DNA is TGTGCCAGCAGCTTAGATAATTTTGGGGCGGGGACTGGGGCCAACGTCCTGACTTTC. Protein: CASSLDNFGAGTGANVLTF.

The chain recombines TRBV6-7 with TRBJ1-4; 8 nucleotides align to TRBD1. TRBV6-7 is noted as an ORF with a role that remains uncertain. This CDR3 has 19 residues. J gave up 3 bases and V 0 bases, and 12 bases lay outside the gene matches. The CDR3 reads CASSYSKDRGAGANEKLFF. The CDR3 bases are TGTGCCAGCAGTTACTCGAAAGACAGGGGCGCGGGCGCTAATGAAAAACTGTTTTTT.

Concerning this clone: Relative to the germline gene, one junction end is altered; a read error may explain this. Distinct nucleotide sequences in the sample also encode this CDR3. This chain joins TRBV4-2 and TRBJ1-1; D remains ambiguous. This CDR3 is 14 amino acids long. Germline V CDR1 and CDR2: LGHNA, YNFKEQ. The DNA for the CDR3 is TGTGCCAGCAGCCAAGATAGGGCGAACACTGAGGCTTTCTTT. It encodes CASSQDRANTEAFF.

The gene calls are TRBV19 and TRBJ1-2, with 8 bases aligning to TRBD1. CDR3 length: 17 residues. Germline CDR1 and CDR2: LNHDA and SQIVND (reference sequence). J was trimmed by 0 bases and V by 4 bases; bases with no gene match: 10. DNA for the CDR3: TGTGCCAGTAGTACGCAACAGGGGGAGAAGGCTAACTATGGCTACACCTTC. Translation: CASSTQQGEKANYGYTF.

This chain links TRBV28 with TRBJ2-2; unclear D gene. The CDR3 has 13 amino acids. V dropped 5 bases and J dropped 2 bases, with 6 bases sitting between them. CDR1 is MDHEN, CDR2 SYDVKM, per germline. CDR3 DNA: TGTGCCAGCAGTCTAGGTAACACCGGGGAGCTGTTTTTT. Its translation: CASSLGNTGELFF.